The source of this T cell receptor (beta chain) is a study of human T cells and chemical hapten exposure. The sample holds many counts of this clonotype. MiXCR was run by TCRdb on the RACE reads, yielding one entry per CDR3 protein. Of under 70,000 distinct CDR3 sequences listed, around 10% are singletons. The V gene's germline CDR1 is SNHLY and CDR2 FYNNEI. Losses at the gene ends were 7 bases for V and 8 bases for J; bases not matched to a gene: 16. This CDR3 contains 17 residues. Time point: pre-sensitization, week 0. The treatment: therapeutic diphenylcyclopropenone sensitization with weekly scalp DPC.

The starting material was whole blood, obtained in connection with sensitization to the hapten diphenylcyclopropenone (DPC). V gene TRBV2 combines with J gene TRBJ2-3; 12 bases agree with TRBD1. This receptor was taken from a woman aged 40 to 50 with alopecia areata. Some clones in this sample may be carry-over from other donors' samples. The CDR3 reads CASTLAAGTGGGGTQYF. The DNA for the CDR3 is TGTGCCAGCACCCTGGCCGCCGGGACAGGGGGCGGGGGTACGCAGTATTTT.